The 31 T cell receptor beta chains below come from one sample, sequenced in a study of immune aging and cytomegalovirus after organ transplant. Time point reported: five sample-tagged time points from pre-transplant (day -1) to day 368 post-transplant, pooled. These receptors are not linked to any known antigen. BD Rhapsody targeted mRNA and AbSeq chemistry was used for microwell cell capture and library preparation. Via MiXCR, TCRdb re-called the single-cell sequencing reads, giving one row per CDR3 protein. Of around 21,000 distinct CDR3 sequences listed, around 33% are singletons. This specimen consisted of CMV peptide-activated CD4+ and CD8+ T cells sorted from blood, obtained at five time points, pooled. Described subset: sorted CD8+CD137+ and CD4+CD154+ T cells after 11 to 12 h CMV IE-1 peptide stimulation. The origin of the receptors is a female donor who had a heart transplant and CMV viremia.

CDR3 loop: CASSLFLGAFF. The CDR3 bases are TGTGCCAGCAGTTTATTCCTCGGGGCTTTCTTT. This rearrangement joins TRBV12-3 or TRBV12-4 to TRBJ1-1; D remains unclear. CDR3 length equals 11 residues. The V end lost 2 bases, the J end lost 11 bases, and 9 bases lay between the germline ends.

V usage is TRBV7-8 and J usage is TRBJ2-3; D tentatively fits TRBD1 or TRBD2 (5 bases each). The CDR3 has 14 residues. V lost 1 base and J lost 3, with 8 bases in between. The germline gives CDR1 SGHVS, CDR2 FQNEAQ. CDR3 DNA sequence: TGTGCCAGCAGCTTAGGGGGGAAAACAGATACGCAGTATTTT. Protein: CASSLGGKTDTQYF.

This clonotype was observed at least ten times. The chain uses TRBV6-5 and TRBJ1-1, with D tentatively TRBD1 (5 bases). Germline CDR1 and CDR2: MNHEY and SVGAGI. The CDR3 consists of 14 residues. V was shortened by 6 bases and J by 4 bases, with 15 bases between the two germline ends. CDR3: CASSGGVFGTEAFF. The DNA of the CDR3 is TGTGCCAGCAGCGGAGGGGTTTTCGGCACTGAAGCTTTCTTT.

By share, this clonotype counts as medium-sized. The genes are TRBV18 and TRBJ2-3; 9 nucleotides agree with TRBD2. The germline gives CDR1 KGHSH, CDR2 LQKENI. Trimming cost V 3 bases and J 4 bases; bases outside gene matches: 5. The CDR3 consists of 15 residues. The chain's CDR3 is CASSPGEREADTQYF. CDR3 nucleotide sequence: TGTGCCAGCTCACCCGGAGAGCGGGAGGCAGATACGCAGTATTTT.

In DNA, the CDR3 is TGCAGTGCTACACTACGGCGGGGTGCAGATACGCAGTATTTT. Translation: CSATLRRGADTQYF. This sequence joins TRBV20-1 and TRBJ2-3; maybe TRBD2 (6 bases). In germline, CDR1 is DFQATT, CDR2 SNEGSKA (reference sequence). The length of the CDR3 is 14 residues. The ends were cut back, 4 bases at V and 4 bases at J, with 15 bases in the middle.

There are a few counts of this clonotype. The chain has TRBV6-1 and TRBJ1-6; 8 positions agree with TRBD1. The CDR3 contains 15 residues. V lost 7 bases, J lost 1 base, and 3 bases stayed unmatched. Germline assignment: CDR1 MNHNS and CDR2 SASEGT. CDR3 loop: CASMDRVSYNSPLHF. CDR3 in DNA: TGTGCCAGCATGGACAGGGTGTCCTATAATTCACCCCTCCACTTT.

Worth noting for this clonotype: The CDR3 carries no conserved terminal phenylalanine or tryptophan, so it likely arises from a read error. This chain links TRBV12-3 or TRBV12-4 with TRBJ1-2, with 7 positions matching TRBD1. Losses at the gene ends were 3 bases for V and 4 bases for J; bases not matched to a gene: 5. The CDR3 is made up of 14 amino acids. The CDR3 DNA reads as TGTGCCAGCAGTTTGGTAAGACAGGGCTATGGCTACACCTCC. Protein: CASSLVRQGYGYTS.

This chain links TRBV7-9 with TRBJ2-2; D remains unclear. CDR3 size: 12 residues. Trimming took 5 bases from V and 7 from J, leaving 8 bases between them. CDR1 SEHNR and CDR2 FQNEAQ come from the germline V gene (reference sequence). The CDR3 coding sequence is TGTGCCAGCAGCCGTGGGGACGGGGAGCTGTTTTTT. Its translation: CASSRGDGELFF.

V is TRBV25-1 and J is TRBJ2-7; D is perhaps TRBD2 (6 bases). CDR3 size: 16 residues. Trimming took off 3 bases at V and 11 bases at J, with 26 bases between the two ends. CDR1 and CDR2 from the germline V gene are MGHDK and SYGVNS. The CDR3 is CASSDITGTRLDRKYF. For the CDR3, the DNA is TGTGCCAGCAGTGACATTACCGGGACTCGCCTTGATCGGAAGTACTTC.

This clonotype was seen ten or more times. Possible read error: a much larger clone is one base away. This chain joins TRBV7-2 and TRBJ2-5; 7 positions match TRBD2. The germline gives CDR1 SGHTA, CDR2 FQGNSA. J was trimmed by 5 bases and V by 5 bases; bases with no gene match: 5. CDR3 size: 13 residues. CDR3 amino acids: CASSRTSHETQYF. DNA for the CDR3: TGTGCCAGCAGCCGGACTAGTCATGAGACCCAGTACTTC.

This clonotype was seen a few times. The chain joins TRBV6-1 to TRBJ2-7, with D perhaps matching TRBD1 (6 bases). This CDR3 is 14 amino acids long. Trimming stripped 6 bases from V and 0 bases from J, with 12 bases between. Germline V CDR1 and CDR2: MNHNS, SASEGT. CDR3 coding DNA: TGTGCCAGCAGGGACAGCTTCAGCTCCTACGAGCAGTACTTC. It yields the protein CASRDSFSSYEQYF.

The CDR3 sequence: CASSPGGYEQYF. Here the CDR3 DNA reads TGTGCCAGCTCACCGGGGGGCTACGAGCAGTACTTC. This chain joins TRBV18 and TRBJ2-7, with D perhaps matching TRBD2 (6 bases). CDR1 KGHSH and CDR2 LQKENI come from the germline V gene. The CDR3 is 12 residues long. V was trimmed by 3 bases and J by 3 bases, leaving 6 bases between them.

This clonotype rates as medium-sized. This chain uses TRBV27 with TRBJ2-7; D unclear. The V and J ends lost 3 bases and 3 bases respectively, with 9 bases between them. From germline, CDR1 is MNHEY and CDR2 SMNVEV (reference sequence). This CDR3 comprises 13 residues. This CDR3 is CASSFGRIYEQYF. The CDR3 nucleotides read TGTGCCAGCAGTTTCGGTAGAATCTACGAGCAGTACTTC.

The gene calls are TRBV20-1 and TRBJ1-6; 9 nucleotides align to TRBD1. There are 15 residues in the CDR3. The ends lost 2 bases at V and 5 bases at J; junction bases unmatched: 4. Germline V gene lookup returns CDR1 DFQATT and CDR2 SNEGSKA (reference sequence). CDR3 sequence (DNA): TGCAGTGCTAGAAGTGGACAGGGGAATAATTCACCCCTCCACTTT. Its translation: CSARSGQGNNSPLHF.

This clonotype was seen at least ten times. V gene TRBV5-6 combines with J gene TRBJ2-1; 7 bases map to TRBD2. After removal of 0 bases from V and 5 bases from J, the junction contained 2 bases not matched to a gene. The CDR3 runs 14 residues. The germline V gene has CDR1 SGHDT and CDR2 YYEEEE. The CDR3 DNA is TGTGCCAGCAGCTTGGGAGGGAGGGACAATGAGCAGTTCTTC. It yields the protein CASSLGGRDNEQFF.

This chain uses TRBV5-4 with TRBJ2-3; 7 bases match TRBD2. The junction had 10 bases not matched to a gene; V was cut back by 5 bases and J by 4 bases. The CDR3 covers 15 residues. CDR1 is SGHNT and CDR2 is YYREEE in the germline V gene (reference sequence). The CDR3 nucleotides read TGTGCCAGCAGAATCTGGGGAGGGCCCCCAGATACGCAGTATTTT. Its translation is CASRIWGGPPDTQYF.

This chain links TRBV7-9 with TRBJ2-7, with D unclear. There are 14 residues in the CDR3. The V end lost 1 base, the J end lost 6 bases, and 13 bases lay between the germline ends. Germline CDR1 and CDR2: SEHNR and FQNEAQ (reference sequence). Here the CDR3 reads CASSLDFSVSEQYF. The CDR3, as DNA: TGTGCCAGCAGCTTAGATTTTTCGGTTTCCGAGCAGTACTTC.

This chain joins TRBV12-5 and TRBJ2-5; 14 nucleotides align to TRBD2. V gave up 7 bases and J gave up 1 base; unmatched junction bases: 5. CDR3 length equals 16 residues. In germline, CDR1 is LGHNT, CDR2 FRNRAP. CDR3 amino acids: CASVLGLAGGQETQYF. The CDR3 DNA is TGTGCTAGTGTTCTCGGACTAGCGGGAGGCCAAGAGACCCAGTACTTC.

This clonotype was counted only a few times. This chain joins TRBV18 and TRBJ1-3, with TRBD1 as a possible D gene (5 bases). V dropped 2 bases and J dropped 1 base, with 9 bases sitting between them. The CDR3 runs 15 residues. Germline CDR1 is KGHSH and CDR2 is LQKENI. CDR3 sequence reads: CASSPGRGSGNTIYF. CDR3 in DNA: TGTGCCAGCTCACCAGGAAGGGGATCTGGAAACACCATATATTTT.

This clonotype is categorized as medium-sized. The chain couples TRBV20-1 to TRBJ1-5; D remains ambiguous. Germline V gene sequence: CDR1 DFQATT, CDR2 SNEGSKA (reference sequence). This CDR3 contains 13 residues. V lost 3 bases and J 7 bases, leaving 13 bases between the germline ends. The CDR3 sequence is CSASEHNTQPQHF. The CDR3 DNA follows: TGCAGTGCTAGCGAACACAACACGCAGCCCCAGCATTTT.

As for this clonotype: A read error may produce the germline difference seen at one junction end. This chain joins TRBV7-2 and TRBJ2-1; 10 bases align to TRBD2. Germline lookup yields CDR1 SGHTA and CDR2 FQGNSA. CDR3 length equals 14 residues. The CDR3 DNA is TGTGCCAGCAGCCTAGCGGGAGTGGCAAATGAGCAGTTCTTC. Residues: CASSLAGVANEQFF.

The chain carries TRBV10-3 and TRBJ2-1, with 7 bases that match TRBD1. V shed 10 bases, J shed 2 bases, and the junction held 8 bases outside the gene matches. This CDR3 comprises 14 residues. CDR1 is ENHRY and CDR2 is SYGVKD in the germline V gene. The CDR3 region has the DNA TGTGCCAGCGCCGGGACAGTGGCCTACAATGAGCAGTTCTTC. Protein sequence: CASAGTVAYNEQFF.

The rearrangement uses TRBV19 and TRBJ2-3, with 12 bases identical to TRBD1. CDR3 length: 16 amino acids. Trimming took 3 bases from V and 5 from J; bases not matched to a gene: 6. From germline, CDR1 is LNHDA and CDR2 SQIVND (reference sequence). This CDR3 is CASSIGTGGSVDTQYF. The DNA of the CDR3 is TGTGCCAGTAGTATTGGGACAGGGGGCTCGGTAGATACGCAGTATTTT. The full variable domain, with the rest looked up from reference TRBV19 and TRBJ2-3, is DGGITQSPKYLFRKEGQNVTLSCEQNLNHDAMYWYRQDPGQGLRLIYYSQIVNDFQKGDIAEGYSVSREKKESFPLTVTSAQKNPTAFYLCASSIGTGGSVDTQYFGPGTRLTVL.

There are many counts of this clonotype. The chain uses TRBV13 and TRBJ2-3; D not resolved. The germline gives CDR1 PRHDT, CDR2 FYEKMQ (reference sequence). The V gene lost 2 bases and the J gene lost 2 bases, with 2 bases spanning the gap. CDR3 length: 12 residues. CDR3: CASSLNTDTQYF. Written as DNA, the CDR3 is TGTGCCAGCAGCTTAAACACAGATACGCAGTATTTT. The full variable domain, completed using reference TRBV13 and TRBJ2-3, is AAGVIQSPRHLIKEKRETATLKCYPIPRHDTVYWYQQGPGQDPQFLISFYEKMQSDKGSIPDRFSAQQFSDYHSELNMSSLELGDSALYFCASSLNTDTQYFGPGTRLTVL.

This clonotype came up many times. A much larger clone sits a single nucleotide away, making a read error possible. The conserved closing phenylalanine or tryptophan is absent in this CDR3, likely reflecting a read error. The rearrangement uses TRBV11-2 and TRBJ2-1, with D maybe TRBD2 (6 bases). Germline V gene lookup returns CDR1 SGHAT and CDR2 FQNNGV. The CDR3 loop spans 14 amino acids. Trimming removed 1 base at V and 8 bases at J, with 12 bases between. CDR3 region: CASSLAGPGDEQFS. The DNA of the CDR3 is TGTGCCAGCAGCTTAGCGGGGCCGGGAGATGAGCAGTTCTCC.

This clonotype was seen ten or more times. V and J are TRBV5-1 and TRBJ2-5; D may match TRBD1 or TRBD2 (5 bases each). In germline, CDR1 is SGHRS, CDR2 YFSETQ. V was pared by 4 bases and J by 1 base, with 11 bases between. This CDR3 comprises 14 residues. The chain's CDR3 is CASSPARGQETQYF. CDR3 nucleotide sequence: TGCGCCAGCAGCCCCGCGAGGGGCCAAGAGACCCAGTACTTC.

There are many counts of this clonotype. CDR3 DNA sequence: TGTGCCAGCACTATAGACATGAACACTGAAGCTTTCTTT. Translation: CASTIDMNTEAFF. This chain connects TRBV2 to TRBJ1-1; no clear D. Trimming removed 7 bases from V and 0 bases from J, with 9 bases in between. The CDR3 is 13 amino acids. Germline values: CDR1 SNHLY, CDR2 FYNNEI.

This clonotype showed up just once. This chain connects TRBV9 to TRBJ2-1, with a possible D match to TRBD1 (6 bases). The ends were cut back, 0 bases at V and 0 bases at J, with 10 bases in the middle. CDR3 length: 16 residues. Per the germline V gene, CDR1 is SGDLS and CDR2 is YYNGEE. The CDR3, as DNA: TGTGCCAGCAGCGTAGCCGGACAGATCTCCTACAATGAGCAGTTCTTC. This translates into CASSVAGQISYNEQFF.

This clonotype was counted only a few times. CDR3 in DNA: TGTGCCAGCAGCTTTGCGGGGGCTGAGAACACCATATATTTT. Its translation: CASSFAGAENTIYF. The chain combines TRBV11-2 with TRBJ1-3; maybe TRBD1 (6 bases). This CDR3 spans 14 amino acids. Trimming pared 3 bases from V and 7 bases from J, leaving 13 bases between. Germline CDR1 and CDR2: SGHAT and FQNNGV.

Remarks on this clonotype: Mismatch with germline at one junction end may stem from a read error. This chain connects TRBV2 to TRBJ1-2; D possibly corresponds to TRBD1 (5 bases). The length of the CDR3 is 14 residues. Germline V gives CDR1 SNHLY, CDR2 FYNNEI. CDR3 residues: CASKPLGVGFGYAF. The CDR3 nucleotides are TGTGCCAGCAAACCGTTGGGGGTCGGTTTTGGCTACGCCTTC.

The sample holds many counts of this clonotype. V usage is TRBV4-2 and J usage is TRBJ2-1, with D perhaps TRBD2 (7 bases). Germline V CDR1 and CDR2: LGHNA, YNFKEQ. The CDR3 is 18 residues long. V lost 1 base and J lost 5, with 21 bases in between. This CDR3 reads CASSQGGGQGIRNNEQFF. The CDR3 region has the DNA TGTGCCAGCAGCCAAGGGGGGGGGCAGGGCATTAGGAACAATGAGCAGTTCTTC.